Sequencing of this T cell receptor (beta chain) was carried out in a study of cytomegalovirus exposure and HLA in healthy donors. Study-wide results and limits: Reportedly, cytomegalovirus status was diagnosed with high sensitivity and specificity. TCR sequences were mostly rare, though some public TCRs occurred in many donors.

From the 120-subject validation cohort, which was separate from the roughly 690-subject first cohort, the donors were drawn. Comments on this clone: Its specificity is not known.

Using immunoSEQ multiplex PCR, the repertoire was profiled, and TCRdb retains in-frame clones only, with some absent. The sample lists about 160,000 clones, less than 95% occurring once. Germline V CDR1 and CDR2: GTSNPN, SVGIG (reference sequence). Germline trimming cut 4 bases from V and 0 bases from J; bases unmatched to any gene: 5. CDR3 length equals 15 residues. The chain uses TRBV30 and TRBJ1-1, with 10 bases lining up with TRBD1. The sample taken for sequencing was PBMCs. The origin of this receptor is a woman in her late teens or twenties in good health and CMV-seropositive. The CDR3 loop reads CAWTLGQGMNTEAFF. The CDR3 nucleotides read TGTGCCTGGACCCTGGGACAGGGGATGAACACTGAAGCTTTCTTT.